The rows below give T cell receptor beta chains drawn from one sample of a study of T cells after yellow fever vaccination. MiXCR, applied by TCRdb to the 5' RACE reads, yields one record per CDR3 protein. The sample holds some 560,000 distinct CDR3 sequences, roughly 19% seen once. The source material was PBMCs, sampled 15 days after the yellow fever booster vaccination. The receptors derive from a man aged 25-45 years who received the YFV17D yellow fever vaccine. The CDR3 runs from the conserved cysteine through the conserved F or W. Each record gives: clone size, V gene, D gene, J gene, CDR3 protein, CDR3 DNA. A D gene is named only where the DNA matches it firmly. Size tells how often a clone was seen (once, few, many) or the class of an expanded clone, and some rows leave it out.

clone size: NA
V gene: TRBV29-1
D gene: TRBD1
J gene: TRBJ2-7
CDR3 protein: CSVTLDRTIYEQYF
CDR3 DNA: TGCAGCGTGACGTTGGACAGGACGATTTACGAGCAGTACTTC

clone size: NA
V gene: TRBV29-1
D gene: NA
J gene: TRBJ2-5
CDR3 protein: CSVDFQRETQYF
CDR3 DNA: TGCAGCGTTGATTTCCAGCGCGAGACCCAGTACTTC

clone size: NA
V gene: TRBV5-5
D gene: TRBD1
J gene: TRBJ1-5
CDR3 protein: CASSLDNRGLGNQPQHF
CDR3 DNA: TGTGCCAGCAGCTTGGACAACAGGGGGTTGGGCAATCAGCCCCAGCATTTT

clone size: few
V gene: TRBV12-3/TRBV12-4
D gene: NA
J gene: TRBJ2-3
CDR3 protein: CASSSRITDTQYF
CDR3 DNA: TGTGCCAGCAGCTCAAGGATCACAGATACGCAGTATTTT

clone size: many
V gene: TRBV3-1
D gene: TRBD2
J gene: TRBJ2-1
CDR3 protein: CASSRLAGNNEQFF
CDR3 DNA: TGTGCCAGCAGCCGACTAGCGGGGAACAATGAGCAGTTCTTC

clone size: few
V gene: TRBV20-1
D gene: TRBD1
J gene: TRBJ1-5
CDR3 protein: CSARTGQGHQPQHF
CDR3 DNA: TGCAGTGCTAGAACGGGACAGGGTCATCAGCCCCAGCATTTT

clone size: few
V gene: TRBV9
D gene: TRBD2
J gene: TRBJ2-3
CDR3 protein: CASSVEPSGRTDTQYF
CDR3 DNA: TGTGCCAGCAGCGTAGAACCTAGCGGGAGAACAGATACGCAGTATTTT

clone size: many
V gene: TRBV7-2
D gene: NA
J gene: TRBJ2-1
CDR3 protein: CASSFGPGVYNEQFF
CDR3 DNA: TGTGCCAGCAGCTTTGGCCCCGGAGTGTACAATGAGCAGTTCTTC

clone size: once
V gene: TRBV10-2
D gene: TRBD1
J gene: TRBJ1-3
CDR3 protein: CASSPGTGFGNTIYF
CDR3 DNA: TGCGCCAGCAGTCCCGGGACAGGCTTTGGAAACACCATATATTTT

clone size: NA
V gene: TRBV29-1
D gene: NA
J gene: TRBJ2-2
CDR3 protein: CSVTGTLTGELFF
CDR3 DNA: TGCAGCGTTACAGGGACTTTAACCGGGGAGCTGTTTTTT

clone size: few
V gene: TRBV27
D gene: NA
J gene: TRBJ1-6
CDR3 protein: CASSPRGYNSPLHF
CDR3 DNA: TGTGCCAGCAGCCCCCGGGGTTATAATTCACCCCTCCACTTT

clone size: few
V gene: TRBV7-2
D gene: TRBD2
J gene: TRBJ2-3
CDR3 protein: CASSPESGRPYTQYF
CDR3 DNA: TGTGCCAGCAGCCCCGAAAGCGGGAGGCCATATACGCAGTATTTT

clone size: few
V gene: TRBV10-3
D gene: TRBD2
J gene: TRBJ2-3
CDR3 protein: CAINIAGVGEDTQYF
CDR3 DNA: TGTGCCATCAACATAGCGGGAGTGGGTGAAGATACGCAGTATTTT

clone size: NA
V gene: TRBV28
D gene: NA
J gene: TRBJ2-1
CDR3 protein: CASSLTDEQFF
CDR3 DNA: TGTGCCAGCAGCTTAACGGATGAGCAGTTCTTC

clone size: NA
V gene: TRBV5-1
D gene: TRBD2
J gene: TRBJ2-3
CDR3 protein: CASSSRLAVLGTDTQYF
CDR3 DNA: TGCGCCAGCAGTTCTAGACTAGCGGTCCTAGGGACAGATACGCAGTATTTT

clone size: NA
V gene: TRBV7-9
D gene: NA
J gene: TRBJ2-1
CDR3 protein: CASSLAEWDEQFF
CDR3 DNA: TGTGCCAGCAGCTTAGCCGAGTGGGATGAGCAGTTCTTC

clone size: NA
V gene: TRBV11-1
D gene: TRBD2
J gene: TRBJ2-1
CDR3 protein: CASSLRGTSLGNEQFF
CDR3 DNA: TGTGCCAGCAGCTTACGTGGGACTAGTCTTGGCAATGAGCAGTTCTTC

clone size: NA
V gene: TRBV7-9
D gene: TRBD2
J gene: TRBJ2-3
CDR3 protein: CASSPDGGSTDTQYF
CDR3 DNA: TGTGCCAGCAGCCCCGACGGGGGGAGCACAGATACGCAGTATTTT

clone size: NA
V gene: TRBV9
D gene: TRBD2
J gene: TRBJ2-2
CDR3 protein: CASTRTSGSRGAGELFF
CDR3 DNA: TGTGCCAGCACGAGGACTAGCGGGAGTCGGGGCGCCGGGGAGCTGTTTTTT

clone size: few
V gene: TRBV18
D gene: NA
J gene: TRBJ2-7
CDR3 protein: CASSPRASEEQYF
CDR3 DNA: TGTGCCAGCTCCCCCCGGGCCTCGGAAGAGCAGTACTTC

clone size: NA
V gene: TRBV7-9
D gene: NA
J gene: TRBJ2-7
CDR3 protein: CASSGGTGEQYF
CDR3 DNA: TGTGCCAGCAGCGGAGGGACGGGCGAGCAGTACTTC

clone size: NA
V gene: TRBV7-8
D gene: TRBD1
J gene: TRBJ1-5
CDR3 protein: CASSLGGGLNQPQHF
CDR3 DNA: TGTGCCAGCAGCTTAGGAGGGGGCCTTAATCAGCCCCAGCATTTT

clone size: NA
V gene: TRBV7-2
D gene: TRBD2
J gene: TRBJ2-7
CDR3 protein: CASSARLAGGMYEQYF
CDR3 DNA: TGTGCCAGCAGCGCCCGACTAGCGGGAGGGATGTACGAGCAGTACTTC

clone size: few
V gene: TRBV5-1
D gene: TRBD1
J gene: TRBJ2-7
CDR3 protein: CASSLAAGGFYEQYF
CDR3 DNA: TGCGCCAGCAGCTTGGCCGCAGGGGGCTTCTACGAGCAGTACTTC

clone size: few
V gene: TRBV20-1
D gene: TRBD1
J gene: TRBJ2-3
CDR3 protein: CSARRTGSTDTQYF
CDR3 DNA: TGCAGTGCTAGACGGACAGGGAGCACAGATACGCAGTATTTT

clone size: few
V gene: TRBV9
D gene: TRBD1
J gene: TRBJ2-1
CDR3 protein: CASSGDRTSGANEQFF
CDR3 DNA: TGTGCCAGCAGCGGGGACAGAACCTCGGGCGCCAATGAGCAGTTCTTC

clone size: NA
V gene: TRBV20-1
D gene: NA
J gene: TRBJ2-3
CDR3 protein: CSASHSDTQYF
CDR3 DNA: TGCAGTGCTAGCCACTCAGATACGCAGTATTTT

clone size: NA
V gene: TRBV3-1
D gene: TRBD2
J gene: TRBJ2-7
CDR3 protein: CASSQFTSGRSYEQYF
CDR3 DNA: TGTGCCAGCAGCCAGTTCACTAGCGGGCGTTCCTACGAGCAGTACTTC

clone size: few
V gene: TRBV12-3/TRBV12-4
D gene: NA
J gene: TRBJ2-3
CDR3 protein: CASSSTTLGGTDTQYF
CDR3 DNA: TGTGCCAGCAGTTCTACCACCCTCGGGGGAACAGATACGCAGTATTTT

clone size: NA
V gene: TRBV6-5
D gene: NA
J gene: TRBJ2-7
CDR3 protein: CASRGWNYEQYF
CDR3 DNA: TGTGCCAGCAGGGGGTGGAACTACGAGCAGTACTTC

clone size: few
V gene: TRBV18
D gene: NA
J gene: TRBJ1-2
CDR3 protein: CASGAYNYGYTF
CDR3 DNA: TGTGCCAGCGGAGCGTATAACTATGGCTACACCTTC

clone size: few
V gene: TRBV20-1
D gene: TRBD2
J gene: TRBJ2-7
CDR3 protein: CSAPGTTYEQYF
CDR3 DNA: TGCAGTGCCCCCGGGACTACCTACGAGCAGTACTTC

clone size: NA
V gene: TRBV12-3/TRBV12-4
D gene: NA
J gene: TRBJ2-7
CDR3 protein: CASSFRSHEQYF
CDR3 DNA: TGTGCCAGCAGTTTTCGCAGTCACGAGCAGTACTTC

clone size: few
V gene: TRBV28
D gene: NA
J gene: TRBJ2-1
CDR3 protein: CASLDRASYNEQFF
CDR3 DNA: TGTGCCAGCCTCGATCGGGCCTCCTACAATGAGCAGTTCTTC

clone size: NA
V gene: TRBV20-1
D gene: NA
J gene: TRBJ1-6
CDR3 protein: CSARDTRNSPLHF
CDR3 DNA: TGCAGTGCTAGAGATACGCGGAATTCACCCCTCCACTTT

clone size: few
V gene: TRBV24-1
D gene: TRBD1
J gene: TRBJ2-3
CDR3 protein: CATKGTGRFTDTQYF
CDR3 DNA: TGTGCCACCAAAGGGACAGGCCGCTTCACAGATACGCAGTATTTT

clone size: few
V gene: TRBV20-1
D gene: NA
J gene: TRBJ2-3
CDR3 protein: CSARDTPSVDTQYF
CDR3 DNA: TGCAGTGCTAGAGATACCCCTAGCGTAGATACGCAGTATTTT

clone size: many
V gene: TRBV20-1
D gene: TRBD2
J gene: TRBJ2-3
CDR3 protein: CSARGEGRTQYF
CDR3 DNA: TGCAGTGCTAGAGGGGAGGGGCGTACGCAGTATTTT